Sequencing of this T cell receptor beta chain was carried out in a study of Ad26.COV2.S vaccination and SARS-CoV-2 variants. The count of this clone is one. What it recognizes is unknown. The assay was immunoSEQ multiplex PCR, and TCRdb's table has in-frame clones only and misses some. The sample lists roughly 320,000 clones; around nine tenths were seen once. The CDR3 is 12 residues long. Trimming cost V 3 bases and J 7 bases, with 7 bases left between them. Per the germline V gene, CDR1 is KGHSH and CDR2 is LQKENI. Treatment: some 20 received Ad26.COV2.S at low or high dose, single or two shots; roughly 5 received placebo; per-sample allocation not given. Sampling was performed 63 days after the first vaccine or placebo injection. In Boston, an adult donor aged 18-55 years took part. Study-wide points: Those who received vaccine or placebo ended up with similar non-spike TCR breadth. In TCR breadth and depth analyses, total T cell responses may have been underestimated.

This rearrangement joins TRBV18 to TRBJ2-1; D is unresolved. This clonotype was obtained from a person aged 18-65 years who received the Ad26.COV2.S COVID-19 vaccine or a placebo. This specimen was peripheral blood, taken in a trial of Ad26.COV2.S vaccine versus placebo. The CDR3 nucleotides read TGTGCCAGCTCACCGGTTGGGAATGAGCAGTTCTTC. It is translated as CASSPVGNEQFF. The whole variable domain, filled in from reference TRBV18 and TRBJ2-1, reads NAGVMQNPRHLVRRRGQEARLRCSPMKGHSHVYWYRQLPEEGLKFMVYLQKENIIDESGMPKERFSAEFPKEGPSILRIQQVVRGDSAAYFCASSPVGNEQFFGPGTRLTVL.